Below, 21 T cell receptor beta chains from the same sample are listed, as sequenced in a study of a mutant IDH1 vaccine in newly diagnosed glioma. Antigens for these TCRs are unknown. Time point of the sample: week 47, end of study. The study gave 300 ug of mutant IDH1 20-mer peptide per vaccine dose, with topical imiquimod. This table comes from immunoSEQ multiplex PCR, and its TCRdb copy is limited to in-frame clones, with some not included. Seen here are some 87,000 clones, over 75% observed once, and the top ten hold roughly 5.2%. Sequencing used PBMCs, obtained from a glioma patient whose treatment included an IDH1 peptide vaccine. The receptors come from a man in his forties with glioma.

The chain recombines TRBV5-1 with TRBJ1-2, with 7 bases matching TRBD1. The CDR3 is 15 residues long. Looked up from germline, CDR1 is SGHRS and CDR2 is YFSETQ. V trimming: 4 bases; J trimming: 4 bases; junction bases outside the gene matches: 10. The CDR3 DNA is TGCGCCAGCAGCCTGCTGACAGGGCACGGCTATGGCTACACCTTC. Translation gives CASSLLTGHGYGYTF.

This chain joins TRBV18 and TRBJ2-7, with 11 bases lining up with TRBD1. Germline-derived CDR1 and CDR2 are KGHSH and LQKENI. This CDR3 contains 14 residues. The ends lost 4 bases at V and 4 bases at J; junction bases unmatched: 3. The CDR3, as DNA: TGTGCCAGCTCACGGGACAGGGGGTTATACGAGCAGTACTTC. It encodes CASSRDRGLYEQYF.

This chain joins TRBV28 and TRBJ2-2; no definite D call. CDR1 and CDR2 (germline): MDHEN, SYDVKM. The CDR3 loop spans 14 amino acids. V dropped 8 bases and J dropped 3 bases, with 13 bases sitting between them. CDR3: CASLYGWDTGELFF. The CDR3 DNA sequence: TGTGCCAGCCTCTACGGGTGGGACACCGGGGAGCTGTTTTTT.

J is TRBJ1-1 and V is TRBV7-9; TRBD1 is a possible D gene (5 bases). V was cut by 5 bases and J by 1 base, with 8 bases left in between. Germline-derived CDR1 and CDR2 are SEHNR and FQNEAQ (reference sequence). The CDR3 has 13 residues. DNA of the CDR3: TGTGCCAGCAGCCCGGGGCCGAACACTGAAGCTTTCTTT. Amino acids: CASSPGPNTEAFF.

V and J are TRBV7-2 and TRBJ2-5; D gene unclear. V gave up 1 base and J gave up 2 bases, with 11 bases separating them. This CDR3 comprises 15 residues. Germline lookup yields CDR1 SGHTA and CDR2 FQGNSA. The CDR3 DNA is TGTGCCAGCAGCTTAGTGGCAGGCCTACAAGAGACCCAGTACTTC. Protein product: CASSLVAGLQETQYF.

The CDR3 DNA reads as TGTGCCAGTAGCCCCCCGGGAAGGAGGACAGATACGCAGTATTTT. It is translated as CASSPPGRRTDTQYF. The rearrangement uses TRBV19 and TRBJ2-3; a weak D match, TRBD2 (5 bases). This CDR3 has 15 amino acids. Trimming stripped 6 bases from V and 3 bases from J, with 16 bases between. The germline V gene encodes CDR1 LNHDA and CDR2 SQIVND (reference sequence).

The rearrangement uses TRBV4-2 and TRBJ1-1, with a possible D match to TRBD1 (5 bases). The CDR3 totals 15 residues. The V gene lost 6 bases and the J gene lost 0 bases, with 14 bases spanning the gap. Per the germline V gene, CDR1 is LGHNA and CDR2 is YNFKEQ. CDR3 nucleotide sequence: TGTGCCAGCAGTCCCACCGGGGCCCTGAACACTGAAGCTTTCTTT. This codes for CASSPTGALNTEAFF.

The CDR3 here is CASSLGGRGSLLYGYTF. The CDR3 DNA follows: TGTGCCAGCAGCTTAGGGGGCCGGGGGTCATTACTCTATGGCTACACCTTC. The chain uses TRBV7-9 and TRBJ1-2; TRBD1 might be the D (5 bases). The CDR3 consists of 17 residues. The germline V and J ends were trimmed by 1 base and 4 bases, with 19 bases remaining between them. The germline V gene encodes CDR1 SEHNR and CDR2 FQNEAQ (reference sequence).

This sequence joins TRBV12-2 and TRBJ2-1; TRBD1, the table's D call, was not compared with the DNA. TRBV12-2 is given as a pseudogene. There are 18 residues in the CDR3. The CDR3 spells CASRVPIKSGQGGNEQFF. The CDR3 DNA reads as TGTGCAAGTCGGGTCCCTATAAAATCGGGGCAGGGGGGAAATGAGCAGTTCTTC.

This clone came up once. The V call is TRBV11-3, the J call TRBJ2-1; 7 bases align to TRBD2. The CDR3 is 14 residues long. Looked up from germline, CDR1 is SGHNT and CDR2 is YENEEA. Trimming took 4 bases from V and 8 from J; bases not matched to a gene: 8. Here the CDR3 DNA reads TGTGCCAGCAGCTATAGAGGCGGGAGCCATGAGCAGTTCTTC. It translates to CASSYRGGSHEQFF.

This clone appeared a few times. V usage is TRBV7-8 and J usage is TRBJ1-6, with TRBD1 identical over 10 bases. CDR3 size: 15 residues. Looked up from germline, CDR1 is SGHVS and CDR2 is FQNEAQ. Unmatched junction bases numbered 7, after V lost 6 bases and J lost 8 bases. The CDR3 nucleotides read TGTGCCAGCAGGCCGACAGGGGGCGAGGATTCACCCCTCCACTTT. Its translation is CASRPTGGEDSPLHF.

The genes are TRBV4-3 and TRBJ2-3; D perhaps matches TRBD1 (5 bases). This CDR3 spans 15 amino acids. Per the germline V gene, CDR1 is LGHNA and CDR2 is YSLEER. V was pared by 1 base and J by 1 base, with 9 bases between. CDR3 protein: CASSQGARGTDTQYF. CDR3 DNA: TGCGCCAGCAGCCAAGGAGCCAGGGGCACAGATACGCAGTATTTT.

The gene calls are TRBV16 and TRBJ2-3; 12 bases are a match to TRBD2. V gave up 1 base and J gave up 6 bases; unmatched junction bases: 11. The CDR3 length is 18 residues. In germline, CDR1 is KGHSY, CDR2 FQNENV. In DNA form, the CDR3 reads TGTGCCAGCAGCCAATGGGCGGCTAGCGGGGGGGCCACGGATACGCAGTATTTT. Its protein product is CASSQWAASGGATDTQYF. The full variable domain, in which reference TRBV16 and TRBJ2-3 provide the parts outside the CDR3, is GEEVAQTPKHLVRGEGQKAKLYCAPIKGHSYVFWYQQVLKNEFKFLISFQNENVFDETGMPKERFSAKCLPNSPCSLEIQATKLEDSAVYFCASSQWAASGGATDTQYFGPGTRLTVL.

The rearrangement links TRBV6-6 to TRBJ2-1; D ambiguous. The V end was cut by 8 bases, the J end by 8 bases, with 10 bases between. This CDR3 is built from 11 residues. Per germline, CDR1 MNHNY and CDR2 SVGAGI (reference sequence). CDR3 loop: CASVWSYEQFF. CDR3 coding DNA: TGTGCCAGCGTCTGGTCCTATGAGCAGTTCTTC.

V and J are TRBV18 and TRBJ1-1; no firm D call. Germline loops: CDR1 KGHSH, CDR2 LQKENI. This CDR3 contains 14 residues. The ends were cut back, 6 bases at V and 3 bases at J, with 14 bases in the middle. This chain's CDR3 is CASSFRNRDTEAFF. The CDR3 DNA sequence: TGTGCCAGCTCGTTCAGGAACCGGGACACTGAAGCTTTCTTT. The full variable domain, rest sourced from reference TRBV18 and TRBJ1-1, is NAGVMQNPRHLVRRRGQEARLRCSPMKGHSHVYWYRQLPEEGLKFMVYLQKENIIDESGMPKERFSAEFPKEGPSILRIQQVVRGDSAAYFCASSFRNRDTEAFFGQGTRLTVV.

This chain uses TRBV29-1 with TRBJ2-3; 9 nucleotides line up with TRBD1. This CDR3 has 15 amino acids. The germline CDR1 and CDR2 sequences are SQVTM and ANQGSEA. With V trimmed by 1 base and J by 5 bases, 7 bases remained unmatched. The CDR3 protein is CSVEGGTGSLDTQYF. The DNA for the CDR3 is TGCAGCGTTGAAGGCGGGACAGGGTCCCTAGATACGCAGTATTTT.

The chain joins TRBV5-1 to TRBJ1-6; D possibly corresponds to TRBD1 (5 bases). Germline V gene lookup returns CDR1 SGHRS and CDR2 YFSETQ. V lost 7 bases and J 2 bases, leaving 10 bases between the germline ends. The CDR3 consists of 14 residues. The CDR3 region is CASGQGPYNSPLHF. DNA of the CDR3: TGCGCCAGCGGCCAGGGCCCCTATAATTCACCCCTCCACTTT.

The J gene is TRBJ2-7, the V gene TRBV21-1; the D call in the table, TRBD1, was not verified against the DNA. TRBV21-1 is classified as a pseudogene. CDR3 size: 15 residues. The CDR3 is CASNPSQEGSYEQYF. The DNA of the CDR3 is TGTGCCAGCAACCCCTCACAGGAAGGTTCCTACGAGCAGTACTTC.

This chain connects TRBV18 to TRBJ2-3; possible D gene TRBD1, 5 bases. CDR3 size: 15 residues. CDR1 and CDR2 (germline): KGHSH, LQKENI. V was trimmed by 2 bases and J by 6 bases, leaving 15 bases between them. CDR3 sequence (DNA): TGTGCCAGCTCACCAGGGCAGGGCGATCGGGATACGCAGTATTTT. Encoded protein: CASSPGQGDRDTQYF. Together with reference TRBV18 and TRBJ2-3, the CDR3 gives the full variable domain: NAGVMQNPRHLVRRRGQEARLRCSPMKGHSHVYWYRQLPEEGLKFMVYLQKENIIDESGMPKERFSAEFPKEGPSILRIQQVVRGDSAAYFCASSPGQGDRDTQYFGPGTRLTVL.

This clone appeared a few times. V and J are TRBV2 and TRBJ1-5; D gene unclear. The germline V and J ends were trimmed by 3 bases and 5 bases, with 11 bases remaining between them. CDR1 and CDR2 from the germline V gene are SNHLY and FYNNEI. CDR3 size: 14 residues. The CDR3 loop is CASSEGRAHQPQHF. Written as DNA, the CDR3 is TGTGCCAGCAGTGAGGGGAGGGCGCATCAGCCCCAGCATTTT.

This chain connects TRBV19 to TRBJ2-1; unclear D gene. This CDR3 region has 15 residues. Germline CDR1 is LNHDA and CDR2 is SQIVND (reference sequence). V was cut by 1 base and J by 6 bases, with 13 bases left in between. The CDR3: CASSIAPSSGNEQFF. The CDR3 DNA reads TGTGCCAGTAGTATAGCCCCATCATCTGGCAATGAGCAGTTCTTC.